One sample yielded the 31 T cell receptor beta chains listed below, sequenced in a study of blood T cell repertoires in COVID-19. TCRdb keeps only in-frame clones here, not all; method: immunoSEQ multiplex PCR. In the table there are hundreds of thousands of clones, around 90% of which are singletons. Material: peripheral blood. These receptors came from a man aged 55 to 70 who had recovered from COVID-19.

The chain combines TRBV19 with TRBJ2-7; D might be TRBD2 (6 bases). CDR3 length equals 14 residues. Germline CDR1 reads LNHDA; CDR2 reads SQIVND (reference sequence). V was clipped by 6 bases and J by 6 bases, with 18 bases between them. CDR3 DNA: TGTGCCAGTAGCCAAACAGCCGTCGGGAGCGAGCAGTACTTC. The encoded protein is CASSQTAVGSEQYF.

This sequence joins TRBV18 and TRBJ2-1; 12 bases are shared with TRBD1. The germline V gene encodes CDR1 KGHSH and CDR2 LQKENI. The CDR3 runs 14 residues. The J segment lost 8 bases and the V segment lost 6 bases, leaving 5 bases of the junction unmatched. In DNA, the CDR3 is TGTGCCAGCTCGGGGACAGGGGGCTGGGATGAGCAGTTCTTC. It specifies CASSGTGGWDEQFF. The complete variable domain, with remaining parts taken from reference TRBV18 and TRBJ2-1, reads NAGVMQNPRHLVRRRGQEARLRCSPMKGHSHVYWYRQLPEEGLKFMVYLQKENIIDESGMPKERFSAEFPKEGPSILRIQQVVRGDSAAYFCASSGTGGWDEQFFGPGTRLTVL.

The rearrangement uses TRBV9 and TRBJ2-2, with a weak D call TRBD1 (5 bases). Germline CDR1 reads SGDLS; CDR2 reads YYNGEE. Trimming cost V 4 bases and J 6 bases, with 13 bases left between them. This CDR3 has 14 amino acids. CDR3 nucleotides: TGTGCCAGCAGCCGTCAGGGTAATCCCGGGGAGCTGTTTTTT. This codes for CASSRQGNPGELFF.

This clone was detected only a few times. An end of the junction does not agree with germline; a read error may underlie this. The CDR3 here is CASRQGGKVAEAFF. CDR3 DNA: TGTGCCAGCAGGCAAGGGGGCAAGGTCGCTGAAGCTTTCTTT. J is TRBJ1-1 and V is TRBV3-1 (or the pseudogene TRBV3-2), with 7 bases fitting TRBD1. The CDR3 consists of 14 residues. CDR1 is LGHDT, CDR2 YNNKEL, per germline (reference sequence).

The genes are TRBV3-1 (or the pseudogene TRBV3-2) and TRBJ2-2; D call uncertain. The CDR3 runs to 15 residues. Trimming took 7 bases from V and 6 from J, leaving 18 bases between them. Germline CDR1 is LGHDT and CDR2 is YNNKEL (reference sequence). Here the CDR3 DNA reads TGTGCCAGCAACCCTCCCGGTGGAGCGTCCGGGGAGCTGTTTTTT. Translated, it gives CASNPPGGASGELFF.

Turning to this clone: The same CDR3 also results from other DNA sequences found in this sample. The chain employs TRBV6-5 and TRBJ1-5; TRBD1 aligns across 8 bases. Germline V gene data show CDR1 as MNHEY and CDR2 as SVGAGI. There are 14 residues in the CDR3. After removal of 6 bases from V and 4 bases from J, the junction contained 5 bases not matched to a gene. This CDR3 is CASRGTGPNQPQHF. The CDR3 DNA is TGTGCCAGCAGGGGGACAGGCCCTAATCAGCCCCAGCATTTT.

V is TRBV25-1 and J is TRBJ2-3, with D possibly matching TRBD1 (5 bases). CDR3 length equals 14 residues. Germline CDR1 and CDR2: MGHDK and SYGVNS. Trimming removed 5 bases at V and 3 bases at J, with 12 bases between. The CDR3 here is CASSRTTTTDTQYF. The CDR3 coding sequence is TGTGCCAGCAGTCGGACAACAACTACAGATACGCAGTATTTT. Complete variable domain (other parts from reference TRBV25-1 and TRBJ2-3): EADIYQTPRYLVIGTGKKITLECSQTMGHDKMYWYQQDPGMELHLIHYSYGVNSTEKGDLSSESTVSRIRTEHFPLTLESARPSHTSQYLCASSRTTTTDTQYFGPGTRLTVL.

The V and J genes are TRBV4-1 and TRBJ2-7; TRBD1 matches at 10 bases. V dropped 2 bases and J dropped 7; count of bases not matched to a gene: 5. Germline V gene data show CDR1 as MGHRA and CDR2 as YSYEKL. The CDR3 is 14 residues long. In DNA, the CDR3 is TGCGCCAGCAGCCAACCGGGACAGGGGCGGGAGCAGTACTTC. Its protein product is CASSQPGQGREQYF.

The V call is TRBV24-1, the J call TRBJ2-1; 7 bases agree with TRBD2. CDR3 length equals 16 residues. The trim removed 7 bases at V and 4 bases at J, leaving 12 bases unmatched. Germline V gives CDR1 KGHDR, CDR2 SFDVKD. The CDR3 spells CATSDRGRSSYNEQFF. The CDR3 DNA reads TGTGCCACCAGCGACCGCGGGAGATCCTCTTACAATGAGCAGTTCTTC.

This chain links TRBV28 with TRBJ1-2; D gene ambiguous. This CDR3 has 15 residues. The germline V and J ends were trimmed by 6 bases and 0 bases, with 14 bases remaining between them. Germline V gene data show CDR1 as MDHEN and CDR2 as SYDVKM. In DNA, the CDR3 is TGTGCCAGCAGGCCCCACGGGATAGCTAACTATGGCTACACCTTC. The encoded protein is CASRPHGIANYGYTF.

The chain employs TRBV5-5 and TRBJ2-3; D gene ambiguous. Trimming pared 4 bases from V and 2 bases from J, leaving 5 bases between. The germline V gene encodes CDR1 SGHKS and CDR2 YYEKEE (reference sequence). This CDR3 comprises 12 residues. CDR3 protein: CASSPVTDTQYF. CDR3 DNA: TGTGCCAGCAGCCCGGTCACAGATACGCAGTATTTT. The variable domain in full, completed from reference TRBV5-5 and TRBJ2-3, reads DAGVTQSPTHLIKTRGQQVTLRCSPISGHKSVSWYQQVLGQGPQFIFQYYEKEERGRGNFPDRFSARQFPNYSSELNVNALLLGDSALYLCASSPVTDTQYFGPGTRLTVL.

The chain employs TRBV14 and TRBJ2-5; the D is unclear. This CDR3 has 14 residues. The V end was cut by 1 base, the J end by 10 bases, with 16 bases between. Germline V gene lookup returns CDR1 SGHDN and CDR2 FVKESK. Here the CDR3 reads CASSQVHPGGIQYF. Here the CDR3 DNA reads TGTGCCAGCAGCCAAGTCCACCCAGGTGGAATCCAGTACTTC.

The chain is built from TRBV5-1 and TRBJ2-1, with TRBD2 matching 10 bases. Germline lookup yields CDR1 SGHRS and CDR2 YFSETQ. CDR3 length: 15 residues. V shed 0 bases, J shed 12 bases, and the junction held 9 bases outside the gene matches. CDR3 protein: CASSLEASGGATQFF. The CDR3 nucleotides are TGCGCCAGCAGCTTGGAGGCTAGCGGGGGCGCCACGCAGTTCTTC.

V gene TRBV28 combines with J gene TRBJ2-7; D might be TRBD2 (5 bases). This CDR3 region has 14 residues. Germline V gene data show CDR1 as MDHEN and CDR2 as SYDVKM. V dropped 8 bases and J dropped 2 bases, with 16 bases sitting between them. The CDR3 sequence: CASGGRSPPYEQYF. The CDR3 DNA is TGTGCCAGCGGAGGCAGGAGTCCCCCCTACGAGCAGTACTTC.

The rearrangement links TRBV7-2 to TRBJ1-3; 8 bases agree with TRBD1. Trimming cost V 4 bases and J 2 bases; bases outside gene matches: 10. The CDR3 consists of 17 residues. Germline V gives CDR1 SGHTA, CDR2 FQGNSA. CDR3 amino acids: CASSSRTGLGAGNTIYF. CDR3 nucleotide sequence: TGTGCCAGCAGCTCCCGGACAGGGTTGGGTGCTGGAAACACCATATATTTT.

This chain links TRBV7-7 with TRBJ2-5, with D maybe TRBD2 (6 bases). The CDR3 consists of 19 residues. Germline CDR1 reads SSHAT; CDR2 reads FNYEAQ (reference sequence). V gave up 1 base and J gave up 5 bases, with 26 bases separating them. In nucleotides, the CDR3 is TGTGCCAGCAGCTTAGACAGGAAGGTAAGGAGGGCTCTAAGGGAGACCCAGTACTTC. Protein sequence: CASSLDRKVRRALRETQYF.

The CDR3 sequence: CASSPGQGALDYGYTF. The CDR3 nucleotides are TGCGCCAGCAGCCCAGGACAGGGGGCGCTGGACTATGGCTACACCTTC. The V gene is TRBV5-1, the J gene TRBJ1-2, with TRBD1 matching over 11 bases. Germline lookup yields CDR1 SGHRS and CDR2 YFSETQ. The CDR3 contains 16 residues. V was pared by 4 bases and J by 3 bases, with 8 bases of the junction left unmatched.

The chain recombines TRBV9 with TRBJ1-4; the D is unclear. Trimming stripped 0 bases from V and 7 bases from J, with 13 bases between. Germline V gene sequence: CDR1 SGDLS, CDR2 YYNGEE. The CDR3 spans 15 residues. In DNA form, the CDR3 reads TGTGCCAGCAGCGTAGATATGGGTGCAGGTGAAAAACTGTTTTTT. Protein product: CASSVDMGAGEKLFF.

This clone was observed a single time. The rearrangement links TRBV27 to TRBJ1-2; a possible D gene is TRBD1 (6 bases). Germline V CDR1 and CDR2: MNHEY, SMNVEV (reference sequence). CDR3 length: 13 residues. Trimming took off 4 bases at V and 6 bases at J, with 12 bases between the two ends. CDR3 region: CASSSLTGHGYTF. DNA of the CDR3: TGTGCCAGCAGTTCGTTGACAGGCCATGGCTACACCTTC.

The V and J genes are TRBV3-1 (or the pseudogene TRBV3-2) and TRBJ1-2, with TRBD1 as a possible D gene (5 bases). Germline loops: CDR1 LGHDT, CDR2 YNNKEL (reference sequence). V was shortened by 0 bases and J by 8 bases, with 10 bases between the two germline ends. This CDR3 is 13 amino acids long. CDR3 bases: TGTGCCAGCAGCCAAGATCTAGGGGTCGGCTACACCTTC. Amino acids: CASSQDLGVGYTF.

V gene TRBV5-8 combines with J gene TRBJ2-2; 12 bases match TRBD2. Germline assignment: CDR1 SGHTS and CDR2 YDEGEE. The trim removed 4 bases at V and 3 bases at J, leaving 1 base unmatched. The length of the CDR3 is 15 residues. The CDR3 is CASSLAGGYTGELFF. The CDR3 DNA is TGTGCCAGCAGCCTAGCGGGGGGGTACACCGGGGAGCTGTTTTTT. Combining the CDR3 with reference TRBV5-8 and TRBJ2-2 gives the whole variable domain EAGVTQSPTHLIKTRGQQATLRCSPISGHTSVYWYQQALGLGLQFLLWYDEGEERNRGNFPPRFSGRQFPNYSSELNVNALELEDSALYLCASSLAGGYTGELFFGEGSRLTVL.

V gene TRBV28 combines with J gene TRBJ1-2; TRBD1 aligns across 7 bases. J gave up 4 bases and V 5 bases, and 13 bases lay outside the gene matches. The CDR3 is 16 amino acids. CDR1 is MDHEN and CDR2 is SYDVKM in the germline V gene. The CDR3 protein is CASSPGTVPTPYGYTF. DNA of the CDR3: TGTGCCAGCAGTCCCGGGACAGTCCCTACTCCCTATGGCTACACCTTC.

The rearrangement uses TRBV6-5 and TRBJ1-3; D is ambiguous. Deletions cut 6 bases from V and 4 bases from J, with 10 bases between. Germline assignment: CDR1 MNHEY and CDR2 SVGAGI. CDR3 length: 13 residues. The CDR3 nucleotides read TGTGCCAGCAGGCTTGACACAGGAAACACCATATATTTT. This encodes CASRLDTGNTIYF.

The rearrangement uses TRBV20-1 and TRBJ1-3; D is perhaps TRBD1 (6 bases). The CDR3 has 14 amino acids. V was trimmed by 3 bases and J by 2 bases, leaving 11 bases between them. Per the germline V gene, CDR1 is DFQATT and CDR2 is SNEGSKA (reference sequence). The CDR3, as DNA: TGCAGTGCTAGTTACAGGGCTGCTGGAAACACCATATATTTT. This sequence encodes CSASYRAAGNTIYF.

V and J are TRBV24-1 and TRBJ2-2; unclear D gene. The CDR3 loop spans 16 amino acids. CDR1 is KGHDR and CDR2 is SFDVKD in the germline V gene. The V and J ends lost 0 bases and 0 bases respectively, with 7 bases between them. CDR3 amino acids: CATSDLYYANTGELFF. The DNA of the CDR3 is TGTGCCACCAGTGATTTGTACTACGCGAACACCGGGGAGCTGTTTTTT.

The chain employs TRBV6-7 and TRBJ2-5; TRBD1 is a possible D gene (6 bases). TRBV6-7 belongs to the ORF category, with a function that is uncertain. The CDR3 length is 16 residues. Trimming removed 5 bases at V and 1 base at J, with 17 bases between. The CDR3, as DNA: TGTGCCAGCAGTATCCAGGGGAATGGGGGCCAAGAGACCCAGTACTTC. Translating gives CASSIQGNGGQETQYF.

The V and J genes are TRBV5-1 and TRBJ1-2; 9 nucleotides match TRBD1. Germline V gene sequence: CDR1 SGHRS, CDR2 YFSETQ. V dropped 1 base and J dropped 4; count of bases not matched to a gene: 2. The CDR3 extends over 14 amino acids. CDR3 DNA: TGCGCCAGCAGCTTGACAGGGGGCACCTATGGCTACACCTTC. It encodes CASSLTGGTYGYTF. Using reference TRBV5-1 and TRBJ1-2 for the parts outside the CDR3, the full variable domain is KAGVTQTPRYLIKTRGQQVTLSCSPISGHRSVSWYQQTPGQGLQFLFEYFSETQRNKGNFPGRFSGRQFSNSRSEMNVSTLELGDSALYLCASSLTGGTYGYTFGSGTRLTVV.

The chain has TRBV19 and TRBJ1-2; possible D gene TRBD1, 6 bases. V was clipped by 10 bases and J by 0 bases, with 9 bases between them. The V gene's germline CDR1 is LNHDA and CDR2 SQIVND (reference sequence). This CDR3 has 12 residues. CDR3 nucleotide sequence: TGTGCCATTCGGACAGCTAACTATGGCTACACCTTC. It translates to CAIRTANYGYTF.

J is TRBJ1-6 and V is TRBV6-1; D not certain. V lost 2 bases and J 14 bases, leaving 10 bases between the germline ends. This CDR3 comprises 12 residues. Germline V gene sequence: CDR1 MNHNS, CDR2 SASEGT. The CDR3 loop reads CASSERLTALHF. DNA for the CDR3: TGTGCCAGCAGTGAAAGACTAACTGCCCTCCACTTT.

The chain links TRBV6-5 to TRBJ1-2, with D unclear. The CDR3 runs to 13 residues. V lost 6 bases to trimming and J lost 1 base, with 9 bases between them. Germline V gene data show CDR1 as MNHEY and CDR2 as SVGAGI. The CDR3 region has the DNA TGTGCCAGCAGGAGGGAGTTTAACTATGGCTACACCTTC. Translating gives CASRREFNYGYTF.

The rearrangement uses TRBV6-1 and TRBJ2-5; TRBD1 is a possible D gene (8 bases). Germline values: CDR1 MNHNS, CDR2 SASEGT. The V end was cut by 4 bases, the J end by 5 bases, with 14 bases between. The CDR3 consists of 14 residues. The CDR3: CASSADRGGETQYF. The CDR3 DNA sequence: TGTGCCAGCAGTGCCGACAGGGGAGGGGAGACCCAGTACTTC.